This is a list of T cell receptor beta chains from one sample in a study of blood T cell repertoires in COVID-19. Generated by immunoSEQ multiplex PCR, the TCRdb table keeps only in-frame clones and is missing some. This sample has tens of thousands of clones, with more than 75% found just once. The sequenced sample consisted of peripheral blood. These receptor sequences come from an elderly woman with acute or convalescent COVID-19. Both conserved end residues are part of each CDR3. The D gene is left open where the match is weak. The size field is filled for only some rows; it gives once, few, many or a size class.

J gene	clone size	D gene	V gene	CDR3 protein	CDR3 DNA
TRBJ1-2	NA	NA	TRBV5-1	CASSSGTNYGYTF	TGCGCCAGCAGCTCCGGGACTAACTATGGCTACACCTTC
TRBJ2-1	few	TRBD2	TRBV7-9	CASSFSGGKDEQFF	TGTGCCAGCAGCTTCAGCGGGGGGAAAGATGAGCAGTTCTTC
TRBJ1-4	NA	NA	TRBV19	CASSISTGGNEKLFF	TGTGCCAGTAGTATATCGACAGGAGGAAATGAAAAACTGTTTTTT
TRBJ2-7	NA	TRBD1	TRBV9	CASSRLTGGSTYEQYF	TGTGCCAGCAGCCGACTCACAGGGGGAAGCACCTACGAGCAGTACTTC
TRBJ2-3	NA	TRBD2	TRBV7-9	CASSQGGLAVGADTQYF	TGTGCCAGCAGCCAAGGGGGACTAGCGGTCGGGGCAGATACGCAGTATTTT
TRBJ1-2	NA	TRBD1	TRBV5-5	CASSPRDEGAGYGYTF	TGTGCCAGCAGCCCCCGGGACGAGGGGGCCGGCTATGGCTACACCTTC
TRBJ1-3	few	NA	TRBV3-1/TRBV3-2	CASSQESRVAGNTIYF	TGTGCCAGCAGCCAAGAGAGCAGGGTAGCTGGAAACACCATATATTTT
TRBJ1-6	NA	NA	TRBV2	CASRGQESSYNSPLHF	TGTGCCAGCAGGGGGCAGGAAAGCTCCTATAATTCACCCCTCCACTTT
TRBJ2-3	NA	TRBD1	TRBV6-6	CASSNRGIWDTQYF	TGTGCCAGCAGCAACAGGGGAATTTGGGATACGCAGTATTTT
TRBJ2-7	NA	NA	TRBV19	CASSQSRVESYEQYF	TGTGCCAGTAGTCAAAGCCGGGTCGAATCCTACGAGCAGTACTTC
TRBJ1-4	NA	NA	TRBV6-6	CASSLPGDEKLFF	TGTGCCAGCAGCCTGCCGGGGGATGAAAAACTGTTTTTT
TRBJ1-1	NA	TRBD1	TRBV5-4	CASSSNRGPLNTEAFF	TGTGCCAGCAGCTCAAACAGGGGGCCATTGAACACTGAAGCTTTCTTT
TRBJ2-1	NA	NA	TRBV27	CASSTPVQGHEQFF	TGTGCCAGCAGTACCCCCGTACAGGGACATGAGCAGTTCTTC
TRBJ1-6	NA	NA	TRBV7-8	CASSVSDNFGSPLHF	TGTGCCAGCAGCGTTAGTGACAATTTCGGTTCACCCCTCCACTTT
TRBJ1-3	NA	NA	TRBV5-6	CASSFTGLSTRRTIYF	TGTGCCAGCAGTTTTACGGGACTCTCGACCCGACGCACCATATATTTT
TRBJ2-7	NA	TRBD1	TRBV6-6	CASSYGQGSSYEQYF	TGTGCCAGCAGTTACGGACAGGGGAGCTCCTACGAGCAGTACTTC
TRBJ1-4	NA	NA	TRBV6-6	CASNPKGSAEKLFF	TGTGCCAGCAACCCAAAGGGGTCAGCTGAAAAACTGTTTTTT
TRBJ2-2	many	NA	TRBV5-4	CASSLYTQGTGELFF	TGTGCCAGCAGCTTATATACACAGGGAACCGGGGAGCTGTTTTTT
TRBJ2-5	NA	TRBD2	TRBV5-1	CASSSTSGSGETQYF	TGCGCCAGCAGCTCCACTAGCGGGTCAGGAGAGACCCAGTACTTC
TRBJ1-2	NA	TRBD1	TRBV6-1	CASSEGGGPSYGYTF	TGTGCCAGCAGTGAAGGAGGGGGCCCCTCCTATGGCTACACCTTC
TRBJ2-7	NA	NA	TRBV6-1	CASSERWEQYF	TGTGCCAGCAGTGAGAGGTGGGAGCAGTACTTC
TRBJ2-2	once	NA	TRBV29-1	CSVGEEKLFF	TGCAGCGTTGGTGAGGAGAAGCTGTTTTTT
TRBJ2-1	NA	TRBD2	TRBV9	CASSATSGVMEQFF	TGTGCCAGCAGCGCGACTAGCGGGGTGATGGAACAGTTCTTC
TRBJ1-5	NA	TRBD1	TRBV6-1	CASSGPGQAANQPQHF	TGTGCCAGCAGTGGCCCGGGACAGGCAGCCAATCAGCCCCAGCATTTT
TRBJ2-5	NA	NA	TRBV18	CASSPVRETQYF	TGTGCCAGCTCACCAGTCAGGGAGACCCAGTACTTC
TRBJ2-1	NA	TRBD2	TRBV10-2	CASTASGYNEQFF	TGCGCCAGCACGGCTAGCGGTTACAATGAGCAGTTCTTC
TRBJ2-2	NA	NA	TRBV19	CASSSQGGRNTGELFF	TGTGCCAGTAGTAGCCAAGGGGGACGTAACACCGGGGAGCTGTTTTTT
TRBJ2-7	NA	TRBD2	TRBV13	CASSLGTSSSYEQYF	TGTGCCAGCAGCTTAGGGACTAGCTCCTCCTACGAGCAGTACTTC
TRBJ2-3	NA	NA	TRBV24-1	CATSRENTDTQYF	TGTGCCACCAGTCGCGAGAACACAGATACGCAGTATTTT
TRBJ1-1	NA	NA	TRBV25-1	CASRGLGGENTEAFF	TGTGCCAGCAGGGGTCTGGGAGGGGAGAATACTGAAGCTTTCTTT
TRBJ2-1	NA	TRBD2	TRBV14	CASSHKREGVSYNEQFF	TGTGCCAGCAGCCATAAGCGGGAGGGCGTTTCCTACAATGAGCAGTTCTTC
TRBJ1-6	NA	NA	TRBV3-1/TRBV3-2	CASSPAGGISPLHF	TGTGCCAGCTCTCCGGCGGGGGGTATTTCACCCCTCCACTTT
TRBJ1-1	NA	NA	TRBV7-9	CASRRGQYAFF	TGTGCCAGCAGACGGGGACAATATGCTTTCTTT
TRBJ1-2	NA	NA	TRBV5-1	CASSFFRVEDGYTF	TGCGCCAGCAGCTTTTTTCGGGTGGAGGATGGCTACACCTTC
TRBJ2-2	NA	TRBD2	TRBV11-3	CASSWGGLAGNTGELFF	TGTGCCAGCAGCTGGGGCGGACTAGCGGGAAACACCGGGGAGCTGTTTTTT
TRBJ2-1	NA	NA	TRBV5-1	CASSLVRGAEGGEQFF	TGCGCCAGCAGCTTGGTCAGGGGCGCCGAGGGTGGGGAGCAGTTCTTC
TRBJ2-4	NA	NA	TRBV20-1	CSASRGAGAKNIQYF	TGCAGTGCTAGTCGGGGGGCTGGAGCCAAAAACATTCAGTACTTC
TRBJ1-1	NA	TRBD1	TRBV3-1/TRBV3-2	CASSDTGTANTEAFF	TGTGCCAGCAGCGATACCGGGACAGCGAACACTGAAGCTTTCTTT
TRBJ2-7	NA	NA	TRBV6-5	CASKTQGPTYEQYF	TGTGCCAGCAAAACCCAGGGTCCTACTTACGAGCAGTACTTC
TRBJ1-2	NA	TRBD1	TRBV5-6	CASSPNRDRVLVGYTF	TGTGCCAGCAGCCCTAACCGGGACAGGGTTCTCGTCGGCTACACCTTC
TRBJ1-5	NA	NA	TRBV5-4	CASSEGGSNQPQHF	TGTGCCAGCAGCGAGGGAGGGAGCAATCAGCCCCAGCATTTT
TRBJ2-1	NA	TRBD1	TRBV11-2	CASSPLSSRGRLYEQFF	TGTGCCAGCAGCCCTCTTAGTAGCAGGGGGCGCCTCTATGAGCAGTTCTTC
TRBJ1-4	NA	TRBD1	TRBV27	CASKQGTNEKLFF	TGTGCCAGCAAACAGGGGACTAATGAAAAACTGTTTTTT
TRBJ2-7	NA	TRBD1	TRBV6-5	CASKLGTGGEQYF	TGTGCCAGCAAACTTGGGACAGGGGGCGAGCAGTACTTC
TRBJ1-5	NA	NA	TRBV19	CASSMGRGEHF	TGTGCCAGTAGTATGGGGCGGGGGGAGCATTTT
TRBJ2-3	NA	NA	TRBV6-5	CASRTSTTDTQYF	TGTGCCAGCAGAACTAGCACCACAGATACGCAGTATTTT
TRBJ2-7	NA	NA	TRBV5-1	CASSLDGQSSYEQYF	TGCGCCAGCAGCTTGGATGGACAGAGCTCCTACGAGCAGTACTTC